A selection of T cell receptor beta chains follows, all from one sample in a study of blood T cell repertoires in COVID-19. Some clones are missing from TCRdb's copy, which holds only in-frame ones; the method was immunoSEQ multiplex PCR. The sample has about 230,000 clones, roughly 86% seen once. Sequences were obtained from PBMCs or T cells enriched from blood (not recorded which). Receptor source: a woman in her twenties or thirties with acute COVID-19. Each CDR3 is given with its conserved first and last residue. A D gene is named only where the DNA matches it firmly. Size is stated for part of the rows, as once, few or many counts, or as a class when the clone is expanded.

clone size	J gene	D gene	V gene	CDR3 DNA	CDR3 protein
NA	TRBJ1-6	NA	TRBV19	TGTGCCAGTCGCAGACAGAATTCACCCCTCCACTTT	CASRRQNSPLHF
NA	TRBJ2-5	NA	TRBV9	TGTGCCAGCAGCACCGACTCGGGTGAGACCCAGTACTTC	CASSTDSGETQYF
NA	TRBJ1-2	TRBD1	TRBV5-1	TGCGCCAGCAGCTTTCCCTCTGGGACAGCTACTGGCTACACCTTC	CASSFPSGTATGYTF
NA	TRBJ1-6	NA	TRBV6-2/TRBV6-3	TGTGCCAGCAGTGCGGTGGATTCACCCCTCCACTTT	CASSAVDSPLHF
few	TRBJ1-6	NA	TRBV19	TGTGCCACCTACAATGGTAGGGGCGCGCCCCTCCACTTT	CATYNGRGAPLHF
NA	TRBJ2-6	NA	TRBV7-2	TGTGCCAGCAGCTTCCAGGGGCTTGGGGCCAACGTCCTGACTTTC	CASSFQGLGANVLTF
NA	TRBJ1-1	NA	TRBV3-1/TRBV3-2	TGTGCCAGCAGCCAATTTCGCACTGAAGCTTTCTTT	CASSQFRTEAFF
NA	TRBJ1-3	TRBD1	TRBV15	TGTGCCACCAGCAGAGATAAACTTCAGGACAGGGGGCAGCGAAACACCATATATTTT	CATSRDKLQDRGQRNTIYF
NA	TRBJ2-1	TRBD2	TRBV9	TGTGCCAGCAGCCCCAGTGGGACTAGGAATGAGCAGTTCTTC	CASSPSGTRNEQFF
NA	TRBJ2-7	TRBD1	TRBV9	TGTGCCAGCAGCGTAGCGGGGGGACAGGGATCCTACGAGCAGTACTTC	CASSVAGGQGSYEQYF
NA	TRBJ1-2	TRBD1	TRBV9	TGTGCCAGCAGCCCAGGGGGCGGCGGCTACACCTTC	CASSPGGGGYTF
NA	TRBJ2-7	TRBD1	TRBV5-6	TGTGCCAGCTATTTACAGGGGCACGAGCAGTACTTC	CASYLQGHEQYF
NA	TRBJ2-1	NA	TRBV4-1	TGCGCCAGCAGCTCCGGGGGAGCCTACAATGAGCAGTTCTTC	CASSSGGAYNEQFF
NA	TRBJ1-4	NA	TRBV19	TGTGCCAGTAGGGTTCGGGGAGCGGACTCGGGTGAAAAACTGTTTTTT	CASRVRGADSGEKLFF
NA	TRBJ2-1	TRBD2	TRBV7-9	TGTGCCAGCAGCTTAGGCGGGACTAGGTCTTCTGAGCAGTTCTTC	CASSLGGTRSSEQFF
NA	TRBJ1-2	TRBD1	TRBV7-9	TGTGCCAGCAGCTTGGCCTACAGGGGCTCCTATGGCTACACCTTC	CASSLAYRGSYGYTF
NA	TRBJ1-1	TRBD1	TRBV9	TGTGCCAGCAGCGCAAGACAGGGAAGTACTGAAGCTTTCTTT	CASSARQGSTEAFF
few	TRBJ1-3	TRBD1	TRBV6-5	TGTGCCAGCAGTTTAGGACAGGGTGGAAACACCATATATTTT	CASSLGQGGNTIYF
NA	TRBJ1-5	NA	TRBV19	TGTGCCAGTAGCCCACAGGGAAGCAATCAGCCCCAGCATTTT	CASSPQGSNQPQHF
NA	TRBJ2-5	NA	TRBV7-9	TGTGCCAGCAACCCCAGGGTCGGAGAGACCCAGTACTTC	CASNPRVGETQYF
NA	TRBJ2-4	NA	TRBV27	TGTGCCAGCAGTCCCCCCCCCGGGTCCGGGGGCATTCAGTACTTC	CASSPPPGSGGIQYF
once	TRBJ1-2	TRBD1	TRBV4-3	TGCGCCAGCAGCCAAGATCTGTGGACAGGACTTAGATATGGCTACACCTTC	CASSQDLWTGLRYGYTF
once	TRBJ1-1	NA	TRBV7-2	TGTGCCAGCAGCTTAGCTCGGGGTGCGGGCACTGAAGCTTTCTTT	CASSLARGAGTEAFF
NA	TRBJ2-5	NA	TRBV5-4	TGTGCCAGCAGCTCTTCCGGGATCCAAGAGACCCAGTACTTC	CASSSSGIQETQYF
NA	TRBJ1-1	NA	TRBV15	TGTGCCACCAGCAGAGGGAGGGCGGGGACTGAAGCTTTCTTT	CATSRGRAGTEAFF
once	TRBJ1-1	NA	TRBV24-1	TGTGCCACCAGTGATTTTCGAGCTTTCTTT	CATSDFRAFF
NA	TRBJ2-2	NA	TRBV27	TGTGCCAGCAGTTACGGGGCCGGGGAGCTGTTTTTT	CASSYGAGELFF
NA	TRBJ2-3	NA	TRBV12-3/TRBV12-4	TGTGCCAGCAGTTTGCAGGATACGCAGTATTTT	CASSLQDTQYF
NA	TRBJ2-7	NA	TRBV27	TGTGCCAGCAGTTCCGAACGGTCTCGCTCCTACGAGCAGTACTTC	CASSSERSRSYEQYF
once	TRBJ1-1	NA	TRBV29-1	TGCAGCGTAGAGGGGAGGAAGACTGAAGCTTTCTTT	CSVEGRKTEAFF
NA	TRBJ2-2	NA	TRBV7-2	TGTGCCAGCAGCTTATACAGACAGGCGAACACCGGGGAGCTGTTTTTT	CASSLYRQANTGELFF
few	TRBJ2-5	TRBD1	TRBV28	TGTGCCAGCAGGACAACAGGGGTAGAGACCCAGTACTTC	CASRTTGVETQYF
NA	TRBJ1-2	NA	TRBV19	TGTGCCAGTCATGGCGGAGTAGGTGACTATGGCTACACCTTC	CASHGGVGDYGYTF
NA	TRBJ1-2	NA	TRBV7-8	TGTGCCAGCAGCTTAGACAGGGCGGATGGCTACACCTTC	CASSLDRADGYTF
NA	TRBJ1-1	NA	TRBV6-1	TGTGCCAGCAGTGATACCAGGGACACTGAAGCTTTCTTT	CASSDTRDTEAFF
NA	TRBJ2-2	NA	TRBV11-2	TGTGCCAGCAGTTCTCCGCGGGGTTACACCGGGGAGCTGTTTTTT	CASSSPRGYTGELFF
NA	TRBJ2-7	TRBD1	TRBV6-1	TGTGCCAGCAGTGACCAGGGGGCCTCGGGAGAGCAGTACTTC	CASSDQGASGEQYF
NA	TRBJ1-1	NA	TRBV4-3	TGCGCCAGCAGCCAAGAGAGAGGGTGGGACACTGAAGCTTTCTTT	CASSQERGWDTEAFF
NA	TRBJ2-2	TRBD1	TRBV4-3	TGCGCCAGCAGCCAAGATTACCCAGGGGGACCCACCGGGGAGCTGTTTTTT	CASSQDYPGGPTGELFF
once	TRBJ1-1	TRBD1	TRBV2	TGTGCCAGCAGTGATTCGACAGGGACAGCCCCAAAGAACACTGAAGCTTTCTTT	CASSDSTGTAPKNTEAFF